This passage covers 11 T cell receptor beta chains from one sample sequenced in a study of patients and donors after allogeneic stem cell transplantation. TCRdb processed the RT-PCR reads anew with MiXCR; each CDR3 protein has one entry. The repertoire holds 900,000 to 1,000,000 distinct CDR3 sequences, roughly 18% seen once, with 6% in the top ten. Sequencing was done on a sample of blood, either unsorted or a sorted T cell fraction (not recorded which). These receptors came from a human donor who was either an allogeneic HSCT recipient or a stem cell or donor lymphocyte infusion donor (not recorded which). It is not recorded whose cells these are; they may come from a transplant donor.

The V and J genes are TRBV5-1 and TRBJ2-2; TRBD2 agrees at 10 bases. After removal of 6 bases from V and 6 bases from J, the junction contained 8 bases not matched to a gene. This CDR3 region has 15 residues. CDR1 and CDR2 (germline): SGHRS, YFSETQ. Written as DNA, the CDR3 is TGCGCCAGCACTAGCGGGAGTCTTCAGGCCGGGGAGCTGTTTTTT. Amino acid sequence: CASTSGSLQAGELFF.

This clonotype was recorded a few times. This sequence joins TRBV12-3 or TRBV12-4 and TRBJ2-7, with 14 positions matching TRBD2. There are 17 residues in the CDR3. V was clipped by 3 bases and J by 6 bases; unmatched bases: 10. In DNA, the CDR3 is TGTGCCAGCAGTTTGGTTAGTCTGGGACTAGCGGGGGCCGAGCAGTACTTC. This codes for CASSLVSLGLAGAEQYF.

The CDR3 loop is CASSSHGGATNYGYTF. CDR3 sequence (DNA): TGTGCCAGCAGTTCCCACGGGGGGGCTACTAACTATGGCTACACCTTC. The chain employs TRBV12-3 or TRBV12-4 and TRBJ1-2; D perhaps matches TRBD1 (6 bases). There are 16 residues in the CDR3. V lost 4 bases to trimming and J lost 0 bases, with 15 bases between them.

The V call is TRBV12-3 or TRBV12-4, the J call TRBJ2-1; TRBD2 matches at 13 bases. CDR3 length equals 14 residues. The ends lost 6 bases at V and 6 bases at J; junction bases unmatched: 2. The CDR3 DNA reads TGTGCCAGCAGCGGGACTAGCGGGGCCAATGAGCAGTTCTTC. Translating it yields CASSGTSGANEQFF.

This clonotype was seen only a few times. The chain combines TRBV12-3 or TRBV12-4 with TRBJ2-3; 12 positions agree with TRBD2. CDR3 length: 16 residues. The V and J ends lost 5 bases and 2 bases, in that order; junction bases with no gene match: 5. The CDR3 protein is CASSRTSGATTDTQYF. The CDR3 DNA is TGTGCCAGCAGTCGGACTAGCGGGGCGACCACAGATACGCAGTATTTT.

V gene TRBV29-1 combines with J gene TRBJ1-2; 9 bases align to TRBD1. The CDR3 totals 12 residues. Germline CDR1 reads SQVTM; CDR2 reads ANQGSEA. After removal of 7 bases from V and 7 bases from J, the junction contained 7 bases not matched to a gene. The CDR3 spells CSGQGTGSGYTF. The CDR3, as DNA: TGCAGCGGGCAGGGGACAGGGAGTGGCTACACCTTC.

The J gene is TRBJ1-1, the V gene TRBV6-5; tentative D call: TRBD1 (5 bases). The CDR3 contains 17 residues. V lost 2 bases and J 2 bases, leaving 18 bases between the germline ends. The germline V gene encodes CDR1 MNHEY and CDR2 SVGAGI. As DNA, the CDR3 is TGTGCCAGCAGTTACACAAGACAGATGGGGTCAAACACTGAAGCTTTCTTT. Translation: CASSYTRQMGSNTEAFF.

CDR3 bases: TGTGCCAGCAGCCCTCGCAGCGACCACGAGCAGTACTTC. It translates to CASSPRSDHEQYF. The V gene is TRBV7-9, the J gene TRBJ2-7, with D uncertain. The CDR3 contains 13 residues. V was shortened by 5 bases and J by 5 bases, with 13 bases between the two germline ends. Germline V lookup: CDR1 SEHNR, CDR2 FQNEAQ (reference sequence).

This clonotype was counted between two and nine times. The J gene is TRBJ1-1, the V gene TRBV4-3; D not resolved. The CDR3 is 14 amino acids. V was clipped by 2 bases and J by 7 bases, with 14 bases between them. In germline, CDR1 is LGHNA, CDR2 YSLEER. The CDR3 sequence: CASSQPGTSGEAFF. In DNA form, the CDR3 reads TGCGCCAGCAGCCAACCGGGCACCTCAGGTGAAGCTTTCTTT.

The sample holds a few counts of this clonotype. This chain uses TRBV7-9 with TRBJ2-5; D uncertain. The CDR3 length is 14 residues. The V end lost 0 bases, the J end lost 4 bases, and 9 bases lay between the germline ends. Germline CDR1 SEHNR, CDR2 FQNEAQ (reference sequence). CDR3: CASSLARQAETQYF. In nucleotides, the CDR3 is TGTGCCAGCAGCTTAGCCCGCCAGGCAGAGACCCAGTACTTC.

The rearrangement links TRBV5-1 to TRBJ2-2, with 14 bases matching TRBD2. There are 17 residues in the CDR3. After removal of 1 base from V and 5 bases from J, the junction contained 4 bases not matched to a gene. Germline V gives CDR1 SGHRS, CDR2 YFSETQ. CDR3 nucleotide sequence: TGCGCCAGCAGCTTGCGACTAGCGGGAGGGCCGACCGGGGAGCTGTTTTTT. Its protein product is CASSLRLAGGPTGELFF. The whole variable domain, remainder taken from reference TRBV5-1 and TRBJ2-2, is KAGVTQTPRYLIKTRGQQVTLSCSPISGHRSVSWYQQTPGQGLQFLFEYFSETQRNKGNFPGRFSGRQFSNSRSEMNVSTLELGDSALYLCASSLRLAGGPTGELFFGEGSRLTVL.